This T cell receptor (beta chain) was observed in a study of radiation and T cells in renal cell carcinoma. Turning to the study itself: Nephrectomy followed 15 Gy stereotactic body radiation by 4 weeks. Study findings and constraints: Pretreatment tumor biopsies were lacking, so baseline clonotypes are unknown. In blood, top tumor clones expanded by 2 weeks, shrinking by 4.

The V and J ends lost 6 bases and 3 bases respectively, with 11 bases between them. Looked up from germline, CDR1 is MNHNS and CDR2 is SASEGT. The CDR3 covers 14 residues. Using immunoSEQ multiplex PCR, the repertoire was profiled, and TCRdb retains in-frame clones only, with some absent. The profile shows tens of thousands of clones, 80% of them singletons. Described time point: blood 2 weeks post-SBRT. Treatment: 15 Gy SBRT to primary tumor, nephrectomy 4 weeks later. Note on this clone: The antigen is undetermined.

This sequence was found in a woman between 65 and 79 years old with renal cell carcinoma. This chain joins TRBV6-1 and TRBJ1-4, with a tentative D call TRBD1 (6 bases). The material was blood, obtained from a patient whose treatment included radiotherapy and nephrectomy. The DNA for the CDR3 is TGTGCCAGCAGCGCAAGGGGGGCTAATGAAAAACTGTTTTTT. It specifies CASSARGANEKLFF.